The T cell receptor beta chain described here comes from a study of shared clonotypes between healthy human individuals. For the study at large: The study enrolled a couple of women and a few men aged 18 to 49.

Notes on the study in general: Sequencing depth was expected to affect clonotype sharing among donors.

Germline CDR1 is SEHNR and CDR2 is FQNEAQ (reference sequence). The V and J ends lost 5 bases and 7 bases, in that order; junction bases with no gene match: 10. The CDR3 length is 15 residues. With respect to this clone: Its target is not known.

For sorted subsets, approximately 200 ng DNA per replicate equaled about 31,000 T cell genomes. Per the original methods: ImmunoSEQ sequences covered only the junction and lacked quality scores; filtering therefore differed. The table came from immunoSEQ multiplex PCR; TCRdb's copy has only in-frame clones and leaves some out. That table supplies the V and J calls and clone size; D and trimming were determined from the DNA. The profile shows a few hundred thousand clones, around 97% of them singletons. This chain uses TRBV7-9 with TRBJ1-5; 8 nucleotides align to TRBD1. The specimen was naive CD4+ T cells sorted from blood. As for subset: CD45RA+ positively selected. This TCR was sampled from a woman in her twenties or thirties in good health. CDR3 nucleotide sequence: TGTGCCAGCAGCAGAGGACAGGGTACGTGGCAGCCCCAGCATTTT. This sequence encodes CASSRGQGTWQPQHF.